Below, 15 T cell receptor beta chains from the same sample are listed, as sequenced in a study of siplizumab effects on memory and regulatory T cells. This table comes from immunoSEQ multiplex PCR, and its TCRdb copy is limited to in-frame clones, with some not included. The sample lists 85,000 or so clones; roughly 94% were seen once. Sample: CD8+ T cells sorted from blood. These receptors were obtained from a human donor in good health.

V is TRBV7-9 and J is TRBJ2-1, with 8 bases identical to TRBD2. With V trimmed by 5 bases and J by 4 bases, 16 bases remained unmatched. CDR3 length: 18 residues. Germline V lookup: CDR1 SEHNR, CDR2 FQNEAQ (reference sequence). The CDR3 region has the DNA TGTGCCAGCAGCCCCTTCGAGTTGAGAGCGGGAGTTTACAATGAGCAGTTCTTC. Amino acid sequence: CASSPFELRAGVYNEQFF.

In this sample, this clone turned up once. The chain combines TRBV9 with TRBJ2-5, with no clear D. Germline CDR1 and CDR2: SGDLS and YYNGEE. The CDR3 runs 14 residues. Trimming removed 0 bases at V and 1 base at J, with 7 bases between. The CDR3 loop is CASSVGHTQETQYF. The CDR3 DNA is TGTGCCAGCAGCGTAGGTCACACCCAAGAGACCCAGTACTTC.

The rearrangement joins TRBV9 to TRBJ2-1, with 9 bases lining up with TRBD1. CDR1 is SGDLS and CDR2 is YYNGEE in the germline V gene. Germline trimming cut 0 bases from V and 8 bases from J; bases unmatched to any gene: 6. This CDR3 has 15 amino acids. This CDR3 is CASSVAGTGRDEQFF. CDR3 sequence (DNA): TGTGCCAGCAGCGTAGCGGGGACAGGGCGGGATGAGCAGTTCTTC.

The rearrangement uses TRBV9 and TRBJ1-1; 7 bases agree with TRBD1. Germline lookup yields CDR1 SGDLS and CDR2 YYNGEE. The CDR3 length is 16 residues. The ends lost 3 bases at V and 9 bases at J; junction bases unmatched: 17. CDR3 in amino acids: CASSATGDAAMLQAFF. The CDR3 DNA is TGTGCCAGCAGCGCCACAGGGGACGCGGCGATGTTACAAGCTTTCTTT.

The chain links TRBV5-6 to TRBJ2-7; 8 nucleotides match TRBD2. Trimming removed 0 bases from V and 3 bases from J; junction bases left unmatched: 8. The CDR3 contains 16 residues. The germline V gene encodes CDR1 SGHDT and CDR2 YYEEEE. The CDR3 sequence is CASSLAGREGFYEQYF. Here the CDR3 DNA reads TGTGCCAGCAGCTTGGCCGGACGGGAGGGATTCTACGAGCAGTACTTC.

This rearrangement joins TRBV4-1 to TRBJ1-1, with a tentative D call TRBD1 (5 bases). This CDR3 spans 14 amino acids. The germline CDR1 and CDR2 sequences are MGHRA and YSYEKL. V was trimmed by 2 bases and J by 4 bases, leaving 11 bases between them. CDR3 in amino acids: CASSQLEGRTEAFF. The DNA for the CDR3 is TGCGCCAGCAGCCAATTGGAGGGGCGCACTGAAGCTTTCTTT.

V gene TRBV12-5 combines with J gene TRBJ2-3; 9 bases align to TRBD2. CDR1 LGHNT and CDR2 FRNRAP come from the germline V gene. With 3 bases clipped from V and 4 bases from J, the junction kept 8 bases outside the gene matches. This CDR3 spans 16 amino acids. This CDR3 is CASGFNVAGVADTQYF. CDR3 nucleotide sequence: TGTGCTAGTGGTTTCAACGTAGCGGGAGTCGCAGATACGCAGTATTTT.

This chain uses TRBV7-3 with TRBJ1-2, with 10 bases aligning to TRBD1. The CDR3 has 15 residues. Germline V CDR1 and CDR2: SGHTA, FQGTGA. J lost 6 bases, V lost 5 bases, and 9 bases had no gene match. This CDR3 reads CASSARQGAGDGYTF. The CDR3 coding sequence is TGTGCCAGCAGCGCCCGACAGGGGGCGGGCGATGGCTACACCTTC.

This chain joins TRBV20-1 and TRBJ2-1; D unresolved. CDR3 size: 10 residues. Germline V gives CDR1 DFQATT, CDR2 SNEGSKA (reference sequence). Deletions cut 5 bases from V and 10 bases from J, with 9 bases between. This CDR3 reads CSAPGKEQFF. DNA of the CDR3: TGCAGTGCTCCGGGTAAGGAGCAGTTCTTC.

The chain employs TRBV4-2 and TRBJ2-7; possibly TRBD2 for D (5 bases). Germline V lookup: CDR1 LGHNA, CDR2 YNFKEQ. This CDR3 has 13 amino acids. Trimming shortened V by 4 bases and J by 2 bases, and 9 bases separated the two germline ends. In nucleotides, the CDR3 is TGTGCCAGCAGCCTCGGACTGCCCTACGAGCAGTACTTC. This sequence encodes CASSLGLPYEQYF.

The rearrangement joins TRBV19 to TRBJ2-1; 7 bases align to TRBD2. Unmatched junction bases numbered 8, after V lost 5 bases and J lost 7 bases. The CDR3 covers 14 residues. Germline assignment: CDR1 LNHDA and CDR2 SQIVND (reference sequence). The CDR3 spells CASSFGLVGNEQFF. The CDR3 DNA is TGTGCCAGTAGTTTCGGACTAGTGGGTAATGAGCAGTTCTTC.

For the CDR3, the DNA is TGTGCCAGCAGCTTAGGAGGGGGCTCGGCCTACGAGCAGTACTTC. Translating gives CASSLGGGSAYEQYF. The gene calls are TRBV7-6 and TRBJ2-7; 7 positions match TRBD1. Trimming cost V 1 base and J 2 bases; bases outside gene matches: 5. The length of the CDR3 is 15 residues. The germline CDR1 and CDR2 sequences are SGHVS and FNYEAQ. The full variable domain, with the rest looked up from reference TRBV7-6 and TRBJ2-7, is GAGVSQSPRYKVTKRGQDVALRCDPISGHVSLYWYRQALGQGPEFLTYFNYEAQQDKSGLPNDRFSAERPEGSISTLTIQRTEQRDSAMYRCASSLGGGSAYEQYFGPGTRLTVT.

The chain uses TRBV7-6 and TRBJ2-3; the match to TRBD2 covers 14 bases. This CDR3 spans 16 amino acids. CDR1 is SGHVS, CDR2 FNYEAQ, per germline. With V trimmed by 4 bases and J by 6 bases, 6 bases remained unmatched. This chain's CDR3 is CASSSGTSGSGDTQYF. Here the CDR3 DNA reads TGTGCCAGCAGCTCCGGGACTAGCGGGAGTGGCGATACGCAGTATTTT. The full variable domain, with the rest looked up from reference TRBV7-6 and TRBJ2-3, is GAGVSQSPRYKVTKRGQDVALRCDPISGHVSLYWYRQALGQGPEFLTYFNYEAQQDKSGLPNDRFSAERPEGSISTLTIQRTEQRDSAMYRCASSSGTSGSGDTQYFGPGTRLTVL.

The chain recombines TRBV7-9 with TRBJ2-7; TRBD2 matches at 8 bases. V lost 4 bases to trimming and J lost 0 bases; unmatched junction nucleotides: 14. From germline, CDR1 is SEHNR and CDR2 FQNEAQ (reference sequence). The CDR3 has 18 amino acids. The CDR3 loop is CASSSPRASGSISYEQYF. CDR3 DNA: TGTGCCAGCAGCTCACCGCGGGCTAGCGGGTCGATCTCCTACGAGCAGTACTTC.

The rearrangement joins TRBV19 to TRBJ2-1; TRBD2 agrees at 9 bases. Germline CDR1 reads LNHDA; CDR2 reads SQIVND (reference sequence). This CDR3 contains 14 residues. The V segment lost 2 bases and the J segment 9 bases; nucleotides outside the gene matches: 5. The CDR3 sequence is CASSITGTSTEQFF. CDR3 sequence (DNA): TGTGCCAGTAGTATAACCGGGACTAGCACTGAGCAGTTCTTC.